Listed below are T cell receptor beta chains from one sample, sequenced in a study of lymphopenia after photon versus proton radiotherapy. Method: immunoSEQ multiplex PCR; TCRdb's copy keeps in-frame clones and lacks some. The data show tens of thousands of clones, over 70% seen once. The specimen comprised peripheral blood, sampled from a patient treated with proton-based radiotherapy. These receptors came from a man at least 80 years old with esophageal cancer. Each CDR3 is given with its conserved first and last residue. D genes are given only for firm matches. Clone size appears in some rows only: once, few, many, or a class for an expanded clone.

DNA: TGTGCCAGCTCACCGCCACAGGGGGCGAGTTCACCCCTCCACTTT; CDR3: CASSPPQGASSPLHF; size: NA; J: TRBJ1-6; D: TRBD1; V: TRBV18
DNA: TGTGCCAGTAGACACACTGGACAGGGGGCGTTCGGCTACACCTTC; CDR3: CASRHTGQGAFGYTF; size: NA; J: TRBJ1-2; D: TRBD1; V: TRBV19
DNA: TGTGCCAGCAGCTTTCCCGGGACAGGGGGTCTCTATGGCTACACCTTC; CDR3: CASSFPGTGGLYGYTF; size: NA; J: TRBJ1-2; D: TRBD1; V: TRBV5-4
DNA: TGCGCCAGCAGCTTAACGGGCGCGGGGGGCGCCTATGGCTACACCTTC; CDR3: CASSLTGAGGAYGYTF; size: NA; J: TRBJ1-2; D: NA; V: TRBV5-1
DNA: TGTGCCAGTAGTCTATCGACAGGGGCCTCCTACGAGCAGTACTTC; CDR3: CASSLSTGASYEQYF; size: NA; J: TRBJ2-7; D: TRBD1; V: TRBV19
DNA: TGTGCCAGCAGCTTAAGGGGAGGACTCAAAGCTTTCTTT; CDR3: CASSLRGGLKAFF; size: NA; J: TRBJ1-1; D: NA; V: TRBV7-2
DNA: TGCGCCAGCAGCTTGTCTCGGGACAGCTACGAGCAGTACTTC; CDR3: CASSLSRDSYEQYF; size: NA; J: TRBJ2-7; D: TRBD1; V: TRBV5-1
DNA: TGCGCCAGCAGCTTACAGGGGGCAAGCGAAAAACTGTTTTTT; CDR3: CASSLQGASEKLFF; size: NA; J: TRBJ1-4; D: TRBD1; V: TRBV5-1
DNA: TGTGCCACCAGCAGTGGTGATAATTGGAATGAGCAGTTCTTC; CDR3: CATSSGDNWNEQFF; size: once; J: TRBJ2-1; D: NA; V: TRBV15
DNA: TGTGCCAGCAGTGAAGGGGGTAGTGGCTACACCTTC; CDR3: CASSEGGSGYTF; size: NA; J: TRBJ1-2; D: NA; V: TRBV6-1
DNA: TGTGCCAGCAGCTTACAGGTTACCTCCTACGAGCAGTACTTC; CDR3: CASSLQVTSYEQYF; size: NA; J: TRBJ2-7; D: NA; V: TRBV7-6
DNA: TGTGCCAGTAGTCTTGGGGCCCCCTACGAGCAGTACTTC; CDR3: CASSLGAPYEQYF; size: few; J: TRBJ2-7; D: NA; V: TRBV19
DNA: TGTGCCAGCGGAAACACCATATATTTT; CDR3: CASGNTIYF; size: NA; J: TRBJ1-3; D: NA; V: TRBV9
DNA: TGTGCCAGCAGCTTGAAGGGGGGCACAGATACGCAGTATTTT; CDR3: CASSLKGGTDTQYF; size: NA; J: TRBJ2-3; D: NA; V: TRBV5-4
DNA: TGTGCCAGCAGCGGGGAGGGAGAGACCCAGTACTTC; CDR3: CASSGEGETQYF; size: NA; J: TRBJ2-5; D: TRBD2; V: TRBV9
DNA: TGTGCCAGCAGCTTAGACCGAGCGGGGGGCACAGATACGCAGTATTTT; CDR3: CASSLDRAGGTDTQYF; size: NA; J: TRBJ2-3; D: TRBD2; V: TRBV7-2
DNA: TGCAGCGTTGAAGACAGTCAGGGGGTTGACTACGAGCAGTACTTC; CDR3: CSVEDSQGVDYEQYF; size: NA; J: TRBJ2-7; D: TRBD1; V: TRBV29-1